These 4 T cell receptor beta chains originate from one sample sequenced in a study of CD8 T cells in Susac syndrome. Random hexamers served to reverse transcribe about 0.5 to 1 ug RNA. TCRdb re-analysed the immunoSEQ multiplex PCR reads in MiXCR, keeping a single row per CDR3 protein. This sample has 85,000 to 90,000 distinct CDR3 sequences, with 90% to 95% found just once. The sample was CD8+ T cells from PBMCs. These receptors were obtained from a human donor in good health.

A single count supports this clonotype. The J gene is TRBJ2-2, the V gene TRBV23-1; D perhaps matches TRBD1 (6 bases). TRBV23-1 is reported as an ORF; its role is uncertain. Trimming took off 4 bases at V and 5 bases at J, with 14 bases between the two ends. This CDR3 is 15 amino acids long. The CDR3 spells CASSPPFRGTGELFF. CDR3 nucleotide sequence: TGCGCCAGCAGTCCGCCATTTAGGGGGACCGGGGAGCTGTTTTTT.

This clonotype was counted a few times. CDR3 sequence reads: CASSFKAGVGEKLFF. CDR3 bases: TGTGCCAGCAGCTTTAAGGCAGGGGTAGGGGAAAAACTGTTTTTT. The rearrangement joins TRBV12-3 or TRBV12-4 to TRBJ1-4, with D tentatively TRBD1 (6 bases). Trimming stripped 6 bases from V and 8 bases from J, with 19 bases between. The length of the CDR3 is 15 residues.

The V call is TRBV7-9, the J call TRBJ1-5, with 9 bases matching TRBD1. V shed 6 bases and J 2 bases; nucleotides not matched to a gene: 5. The germline V gene has CDR1 SEHNR and CDR2 FQNEAQ (reference sequence). The CDR3 contains 15 residues. CDR3 amino acids: CASRHGQGRNQPQHF. The CDR3 DNA is TGTGCCAGCAGACACGGACAGGGGCGCAATCAGCCCCAGCATTTT.

The rearrangement uses TRBV15 and TRBJ2-3; D ambiguous. CDR3 length equals 17 residues. The V end lost 5 bases, the J end lost 0 bases, and 18 bases lay between the germline ends. Germline CDR1 is LNHNV and CDR2 is YYDKDF (reference sequence). CDR3 region: CATSLLDSYPSTDTQYF. In DNA, the CDR3 is TGTGCCACCAGCCTACTTGACTCTTACCCTAGCACAGATACGCAGTATTTT. The full variable domain, completed using reference TRBV15 and TRBJ2-3, is DAMVIQNPRYQVTQFGKPVTLSCSQTLNHNVMYWYQQKSSQAPKLLFHYYDKDFNNEADTPDNFQSRRPNTSFCFLDIRSPGLGDTAMYLCATSLLDSYPSTDTQYFGPGTRLTVL.